This T cell receptor beta chain was observed in a study of T cell changes during pregnancy in multiple sclerosis. The method was immunoSEQ multiplex PCR; TCRdb's version includes in-frame clones alone and lacks a portion of them. The sample records more than 55,000 clones, 85% to 95% being singletons. V lost 5 bases to trimming and J lost 2 bases, with 16 bases between them. From germline, CDR1 is MDHEN and CDR2 SYDVKM. The CDR3 loop spans 16 amino acids. The receptor was isolated from a female donor in good health, enrolled as a control in a pregnancy study. Here the sequenced sample was peripheral blood, taken after pregnancy. The gene calls are TRBV28 and TRBJ1-5; TRBD1 is a possible D gene (6 bases). The CDR3 DNA reads TGTGCCAGCAGTCACAGGGTTTGGGGCGGCAATCAGCCCCAGCATTTT. Amino acids: CASSHRVWGGNQPQHF.